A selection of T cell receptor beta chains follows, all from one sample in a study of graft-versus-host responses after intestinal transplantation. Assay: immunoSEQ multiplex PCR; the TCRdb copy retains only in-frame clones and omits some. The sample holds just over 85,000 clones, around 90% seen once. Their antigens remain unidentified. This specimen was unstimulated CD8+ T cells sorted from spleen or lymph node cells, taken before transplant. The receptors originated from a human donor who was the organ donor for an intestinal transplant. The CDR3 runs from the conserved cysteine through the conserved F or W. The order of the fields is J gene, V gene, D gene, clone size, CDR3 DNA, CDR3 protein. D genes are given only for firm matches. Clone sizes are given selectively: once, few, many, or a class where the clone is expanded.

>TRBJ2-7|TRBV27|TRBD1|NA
TGTGCCAGCAGTCCTCGGGACAGGGGCTACGAGCAGTACTTC
CASSPRDRGYEQYF
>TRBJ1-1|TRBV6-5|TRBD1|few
TGTGCCAGCAGTTACGCGACAGGGGAAGCTTTCTTT
CASSYATGEAFF
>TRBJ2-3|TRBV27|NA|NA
TGTGCCATCGCGCGGGGTAGCACAGATACGCAGTATTTT
CAIARGSTDTQYF
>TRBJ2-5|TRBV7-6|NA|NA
TGTGCCAGCAGCTCAGAAATAGCTGGAGATTCGGTTACCCAGTACTTC
CASSSEIAGDSVTQYF
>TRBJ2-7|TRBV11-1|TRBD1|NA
TGTGCCAGCAGCCTGCGGGACAGGGTCCACGAGCAGTACTTC
CASSLRDRVHEQYF
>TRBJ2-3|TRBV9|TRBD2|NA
TGTGCCAGCAGCCCGGGACTAGCGGGGGGCACAGATACGCAGTATTTT
CASSPGLAGGTDTQYF
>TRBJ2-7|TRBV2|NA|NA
TGTGCCAGCAGGAACACCCGCCAGGGGAACTACGAGCAGTACTTC
CASRNTRQGNYEQYF
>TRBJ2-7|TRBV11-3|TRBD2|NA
TGTGCCAGCAGCTTAGTCAGGGAGGGCGAGCAGTACTTC
CASSLVREGEQYF
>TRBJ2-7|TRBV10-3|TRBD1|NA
TGTGCCATCAGTGAGTCCCCCGGGCAGGGGGCCGTAAGGCGGTACTTC
CAISESPGQGAVRRYF
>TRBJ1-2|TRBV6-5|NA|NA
TGTGCCAGCACTACCGGGGGGGCGCGAGGCTACACCTTC
CASTTGGARGYTF
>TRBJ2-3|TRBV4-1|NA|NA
TGCGCCAGCAGCCAATGGACAGTGGGTTCCACAGATACGCAGTATTTT
CASSQWTVGSTDTQYF
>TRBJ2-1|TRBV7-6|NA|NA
TGTGCCAGCAGCTTCTCAGGCTCCTACAATGAGCAGTTCTTC
CASSFSGSYNEQFF
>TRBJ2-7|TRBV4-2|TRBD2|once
TGTGCCAGCAGCAGGGGACGGGGGGGCCACTACGAGCAGTACTTC
CASSRGRGGHYEQYF
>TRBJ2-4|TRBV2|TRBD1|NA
TGTGCCAGCTTCTCGGGACAGGGGAAAAACATTCAGTACTTC
CASFSGQGKNIQYF
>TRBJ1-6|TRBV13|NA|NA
TGTGCCAGCAGCTTAGTTGGAGGGAAATATAATTCACCCCTCCACTTT
CASSLVGGKYNSPLHF
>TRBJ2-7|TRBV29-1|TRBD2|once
TGCAGCGTATTAGGCGGGGGGCGCTCCCTTTTTTCCCCCTACGAGCAGTACTTC
CSVLGGGRSLFSPYEQYF
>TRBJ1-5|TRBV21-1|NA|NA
TGTGCCAGCAGCAAGGGAGAGACCACAGCCACCCAGCATTTT
CASSKGETTATQHF
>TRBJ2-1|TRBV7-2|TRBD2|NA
TGTGCCAGCAGCTTTAGCGGGGGGGGCTACAATGAGCAGTTCTTC
CASSFSGGGYNEQFF
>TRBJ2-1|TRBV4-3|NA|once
TGCGCCAGCAGCTCTGGGAGTGAGCAGTTCTTC
CASSSGSEQFF
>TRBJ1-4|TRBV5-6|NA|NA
TGTGCCAGCAGCTTGGGCCAGGCCCCTAATGAAAAACTGTTTTTT
CASSLGQAPNEKLFF
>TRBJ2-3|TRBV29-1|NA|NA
TGCAGCGTTGATTGGGGGCCAGACAGCACAGATACGCAGTATTTT
CSVDWGPDSTDTQYF
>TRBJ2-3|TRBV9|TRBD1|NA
TGTGCCAGCAGCGCAGCCGGGACAGGGGACACAGATACGCAGTATTTT
CASSAAGTGDTDTQYF
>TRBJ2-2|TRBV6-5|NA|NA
TGTGCCAGCAGTCCGGACAGACTTACCGGGGAGCTGTTTTTT
CASSPDRLTGELFF
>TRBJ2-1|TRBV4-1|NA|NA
TGCGCCAGCAGCCAAGGCTGGTTCAGCTCCTACAATGAGCAGTTCTTC
CASSQGWFSSYNEQFF
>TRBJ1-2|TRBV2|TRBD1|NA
TGTGCCAGCAGGGGGGGACAGGGTTTGTTAGGTGGCTACACCTTC
CASRGGQGLLGGYTF
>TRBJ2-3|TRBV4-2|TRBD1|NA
TGTGCCAGCAGCCAAGACGGTGGGACAGTTAGCACAGATACGCAGTATTTT
CASSQDGGTVSTDTQYF
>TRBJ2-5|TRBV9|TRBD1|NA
TGTGCCAGCAGCGTTGAGGGGGCAACAAGAGAGACCCAGTACTTC
CASSVEGATRETQYF
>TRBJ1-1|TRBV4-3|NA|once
TGCGCCAGCAGCCAAGGCCCACCCGGGAGAAAAGCTTTCTTT
CASSQGPPGRKAFF
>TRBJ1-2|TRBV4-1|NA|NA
TGCGCCAGCAGCCAAGATCCAGTTCCTAACTATGGCTACACCTTC
CASSQDPVPNYGYTF
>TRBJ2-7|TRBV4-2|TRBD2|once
TGTGCCAGCAGCCAAAACGGGGGGGGCCGCGCCTACGAGCAGTACTTC
CASSQNGGGRAYEQYF
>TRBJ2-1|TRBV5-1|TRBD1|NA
TGCGCCAGCAGCACAGGGGGTGAGCAGTTCTTC
CASSTGGEQFF
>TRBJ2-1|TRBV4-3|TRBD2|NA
TGCGCCAGCAGCCAAGTTGTAGCGGGGCACTCCTACAATGAGCAGTTCTTC
CASSQVVAGHSYNEQFF
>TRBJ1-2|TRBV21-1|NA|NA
TGTGCCAGCAGCCCTTGTCGACAGGACTATGGCTACACCTTC
CASSPCRQDYGYTF
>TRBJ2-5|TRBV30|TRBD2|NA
TGTGCCTGGAGTGTGGGAGCGGGGGGGCGTGAGACCCAGTACTTC
CAWSVGAGGRETQYF
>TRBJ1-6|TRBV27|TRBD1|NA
TGTGCCAGCAGTTTAGGGGGACAGAGGGGACATTCACCCCTCCACTTT
CASSLGGQRGHSPLHF
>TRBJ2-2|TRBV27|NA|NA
TGTGCCACCCGGGGTGGCGGGGAGCTGTTTTTT
CATRGGGELFF
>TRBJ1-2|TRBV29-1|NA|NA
TGCAGCGTTGCCTCAGGGAGGGGAGTCTCTAACTATGGCTACACCTTC
CSVASGRGVSNYGYTF
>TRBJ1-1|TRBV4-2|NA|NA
TGTGCCAGCAGCCCTCGGGGAACTGAAGCTTTCTTT
CASSPRGTEAFF
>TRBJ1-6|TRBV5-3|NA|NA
TGTGCCAGAAGCTTACTCGCGGCCGTCTTT
CARSLLAAVF
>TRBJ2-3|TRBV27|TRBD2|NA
TGTGCCAGCAGTTGGACTAGCAGTAGCACAGATACGCAGTATTTT
CASSWTSSSTDTQYF
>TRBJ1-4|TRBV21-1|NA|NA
TGTGCCAGCAGCATGCAGACAGGGGAGGAAACTAATGAAAAACTGTTTTTT
CASSMQTGEETNEKLFF
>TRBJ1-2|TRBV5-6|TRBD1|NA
TGTGCCAGCAGCTGGACCACAGGGGCTTTCGATTTTGACTATGGCTACACCTTC
CASSWTTGAFDFDYGYTF
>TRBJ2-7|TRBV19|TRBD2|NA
TGTGCCAGTAGTATAGCCCGGACTAGCGGGGTTACTTACGAGCAGTACTTC
CASSIARTSGVTYEQYF
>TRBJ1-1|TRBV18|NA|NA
TGTGCCAGCTCACCATCAGTGAACACTGAAGCTTTCTTT
CASSPSVNTEAFF
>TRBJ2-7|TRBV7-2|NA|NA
TGTGCCAGCAGCTTAGACATTTCCTACGAGCAGTACTTC
CASSLDISYEQYF
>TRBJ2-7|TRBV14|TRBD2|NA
TGTGCCAGCAGCCGGTATACTAGCGGGGGACCCTACGAGCAGTACTTC
CASSRYTSGGPYEQYF
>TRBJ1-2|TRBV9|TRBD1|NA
TGTGCCAGCAGCGGAGAAGACAGGGGTAGAGCCTATGGCTACACCTTC
CASSGEDRGRAYGYTF
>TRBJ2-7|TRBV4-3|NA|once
TGCGCCAGCAGCCCCCGGGCAGGGGCCTACGAGCAGTACTTC
CASSPRAGAYEQYF
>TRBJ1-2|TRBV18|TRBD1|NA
TGTGCCAGCTCACCACCGACGGACAGGGTGGGCTATGGCTACACCTTC
CASSPPTDRVGYGYTF
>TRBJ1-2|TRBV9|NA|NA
TGTGCCAGCAGCGTAATCCCACGGGGGGGTGGCTACACCTTC
CASSVIPRGGGYTF
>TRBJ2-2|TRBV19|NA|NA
TGTGCCAGTAGTTTCGGGGGAACGACCGGGGAGCTGTTTTTT
CASSFGGTTGELFF
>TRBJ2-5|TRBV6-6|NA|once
TGTGCCAGCAGTAAACAGGTCCAAGAGACCCAGTACTTC
CASSKQVQETQYF